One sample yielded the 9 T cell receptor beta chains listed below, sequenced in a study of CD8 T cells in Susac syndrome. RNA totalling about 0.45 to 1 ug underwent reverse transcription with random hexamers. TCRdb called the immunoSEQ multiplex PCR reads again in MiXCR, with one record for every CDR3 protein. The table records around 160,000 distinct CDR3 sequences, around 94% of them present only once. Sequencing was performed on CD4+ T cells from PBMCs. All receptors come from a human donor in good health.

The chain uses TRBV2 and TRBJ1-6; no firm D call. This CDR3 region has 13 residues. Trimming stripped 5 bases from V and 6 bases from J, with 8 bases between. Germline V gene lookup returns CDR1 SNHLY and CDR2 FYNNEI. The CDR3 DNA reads TGTGCCAGCAGTCGGCCACTTAATTCACCCCTCCACTTT. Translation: CASSRPLNSPLHF.

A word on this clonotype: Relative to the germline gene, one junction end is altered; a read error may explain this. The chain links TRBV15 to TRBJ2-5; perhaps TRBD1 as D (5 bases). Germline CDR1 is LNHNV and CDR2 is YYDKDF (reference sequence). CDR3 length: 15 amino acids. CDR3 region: CATSRVGREQETQYF. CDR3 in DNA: TGTGCCACCAGCAGAGTGGGCAGGGAACAAGAGACCCAGTATTTC.

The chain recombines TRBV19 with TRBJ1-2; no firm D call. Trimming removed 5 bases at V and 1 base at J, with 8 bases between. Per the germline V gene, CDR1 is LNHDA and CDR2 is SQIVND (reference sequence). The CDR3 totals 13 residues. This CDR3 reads CASSQESNYGYTF. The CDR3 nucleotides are TGTGCCAGTAGTCAGGAGAGTAACTATGGCTACACCTTC.

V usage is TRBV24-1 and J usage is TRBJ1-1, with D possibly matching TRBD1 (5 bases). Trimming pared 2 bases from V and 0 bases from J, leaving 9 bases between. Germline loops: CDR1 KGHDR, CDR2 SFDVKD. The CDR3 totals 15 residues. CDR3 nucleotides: TGTGCCACCAGTGATTCCACAGGCTTGAACACTGAAGCTTTCTTT. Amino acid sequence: CATSDSTGLNTEAFF.

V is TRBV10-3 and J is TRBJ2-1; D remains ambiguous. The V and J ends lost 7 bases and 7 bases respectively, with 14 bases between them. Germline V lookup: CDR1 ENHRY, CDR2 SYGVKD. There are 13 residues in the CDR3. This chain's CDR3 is CAINDGRGNEQFF. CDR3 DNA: TGTGCCATCAACGACGGGCGTGGGAATGAGCAGTTCTTC.

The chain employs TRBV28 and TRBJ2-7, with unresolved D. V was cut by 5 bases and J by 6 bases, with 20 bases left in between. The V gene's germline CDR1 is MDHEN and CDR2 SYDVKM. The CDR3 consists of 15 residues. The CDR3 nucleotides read TGTGCCAGCAGTCCGCTCGGTGGGGAAGAGGTCGAGCAGTACTTC. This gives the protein CASSPLGGEEVEQYF.

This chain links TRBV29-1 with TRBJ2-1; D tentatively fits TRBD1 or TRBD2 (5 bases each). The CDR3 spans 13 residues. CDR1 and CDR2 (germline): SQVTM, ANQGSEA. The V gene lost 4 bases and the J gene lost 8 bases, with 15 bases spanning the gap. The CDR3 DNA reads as TGCAGCGTTGCGGGACGGTATTCGGATGAGCAGTTCTTC. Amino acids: CSVAGRYSDEQFF.

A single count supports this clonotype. The CDR3 DNA is TGCAGCGTTGAAGAGGGGACAGGGCTCTCTGGAAACACCATATATTTT. Its protein is CSVEEGTGLSGNTIYF. The chain has TRBV29-1 and TRBJ1-3, with 9 bases matching TRBD1. Germline V CDR1 and CDR2: SQVTM, ANQGSEA. This CDR3 region has 16 residues. J lost 0 bases, V lost 0 bases, and 3 bases had no gene match.

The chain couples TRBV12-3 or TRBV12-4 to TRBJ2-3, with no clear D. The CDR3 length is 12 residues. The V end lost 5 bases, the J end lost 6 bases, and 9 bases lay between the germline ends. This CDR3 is CASSEPPDTQYF. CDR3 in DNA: TGTGCCAGCAGTGAACCCCCCGATACGCAGTATTTT.